These 16 T cell receptor beta chains originate from one sample sequenced in a study of T-cell memory formation after mild COVID-19. TCRdb re-derived calls from the 5' RACE reads in MiXCR, one entry per CDR3 protein. The sample shows about 600,000 distinct CDR3 sequences, about 20% of them seen only once. Input material: PBMCs or a T cell subset sorted from them (not recorded which). These receptor sequences come from an adult woman who had mild COVID-19 (a few samples of this study predate the infection). Cell type and time point are not known.

This clonotype occurred a few times. This chain connects TRBV5-1 to TRBJ2-1; the D call may be TRBD1 or TRBD2 (5 bases each). The length of the CDR3 is 16 residues. V gave up 0 bases and J gave up 4 bases, with 14 bases separating them. Germline loops: CDR1 SGHRS, CDR2 YFSETQ. CDR3 in DNA: TGCGCCAGCAGCTTGGGCCCGAGGGGAGCTTACAATGAGCAGTTCTTC. This encodes CASSLGPRGAYNEQFF.

V and J are TRBV10-2 and TRBJ2-2; D uncertain. The ends were cut back, 3 bases at V and 7 bases at J, with 12 bases in the middle. This CDR3 contains 14 residues. Looked up from germline, CDR1 is WSHSY and CDR2 is SAAADI. The CDR3 DNA is TGCGCCAGCAGTGAATCGGTTTCTAGCGGGGAGCTGTTTTTT. It translates to CASSESVSSGELFF.

V gene TRBV3-1 combines with J gene TRBJ2-3; D not resolved. The V end was cut by 0 bases, the J end by 4 bases, with 14 bases between. This CDR3 is 16 amino acids long. Germline CDR1 LGHDT, CDR2 YNNKEL (reference sequence). The CDR3 region has the DNA TGTGCCAGCAGCCAAGACCGCTCGTCTGTTGCAGATACGCAGTATTTT. Its translation: CASSQDRSSVADTQYF.

The rearrangement joins TRBV3-1 to TRBJ2-3; D might be TRBD2 (5 bases). The CDR3 covers 15 residues. Trimming stripped 1 base from V and 0 bases from J, with 8 bases between. Germline-derived CDR1 and CDR2 are LGHDT and YNNKEL (reference sequence). In DNA, the CDR3 is TGTGCCAGCAGCCAAGGCGGGCTCAGCACAGATACGCAGTATTTT. It is translated as CASSQGGLSTDTQYF.

V is TRBV5-4 and J is TRBJ2-2; a weak D match, TRBD2 (5 bases). The germline V gene encodes CDR1 SGHNT and CDR2 YYREEE (reference sequence). Between the trimmed V and J ends, which lost 2 bases and 7 bases, there was a span of 9 bases. This CDR3 has 13 residues. CDR3 coding DNA: TGTGCCAGCAGCTTACTTGAGGGCGGGGAGCTGTTTTTT. This gives the protein CASSLLEGGELFF. The whole variable domain, remainder taken from reference TRBV5-4 and TRBJ2-2, is ETGVTQSPTHLIKTRGQQVTLRCSSQSGHNTVSWYQQALGQGPQFIFQYYREEENGRGNFPPRFSGLQFPNYSSELNVNALELDDSALYLCASSLLEGGELFFGEGSRLTVL.

This clonotype was seen only a few times. The chain is built from TRBV4-1 and TRBJ2-7, with a weak D call TRBD1 (5 bases). Germline loops: CDR1 MGHRA, CDR2 YSYEKL. V lost 1 base and J lost 5, with 9 bases in between. The CDR3 extends over 13 amino acids. CDR3 DNA sequence: TGCGCCAGCAGCCAAGCAAAGGGGCACGAGCAGTACTTC. This translates into CASSQAKGHEQYF.

The chain combines TRBV7-2 with TRBJ2-7; tentatively, D is TRBD1 (6 bases). Germline V gene lookup returns CDR1 SGHTA and CDR2 FQGNSA. Trimming took off 1 base at V and 3 bases at J, with 25 bases between the two ends. There are 19 residues in the CDR3. CDR3 DNA sequence: TGTGCCAGCAGCTTAGTGTCGGACAGTTACATTACTAAAGACTACGAGCAGTACTTC. It codes for CASSLVSDSYITKDYEQYF.

The chain combines TRBV25-1 with TRBJ1-5; no clear D gene. This CDR3 comprises 14 residues. Between the trimmed V and J ends, which lost 1 base and 3 bases, there was a span of 7 bases. Per germline, CDR1 MGHDK and CDR2 SYGVNS. The CDR3 is CASSEWSHNQPQHF. The CDR3 DNA follows: TGTGCCAGCAGTGAATGGAGCCACAATCAGCCCCAGCATTTT.

V and J are TRBV27 and TRBJ2-2, with 7 bases that match TRBD2. Trimming took 2 bases from V and 7 from J; bases not matched to a gene: 4. The CDR3 extends over 14 amino acids. The germline V gene has CDR1 MNHEY and CDR2 SMNVEV (reference sequence). The CDR3 nucleotides are TGTGCCAGCAGTTTACGACCGGGAGGCGGGGAGCTGTTTTTT. It specifies CASSLRPGGGELFF.

This chain links TRBV7-9 with TRBJ1-2; a weak D match, TRBD1 (5 bases). Germline CDR1 SEHNR, CDR2 FQNEAQ (reference sequence). V lost 5 bases to trimming and J lost 4 bases, with 23 bases between them. CDR3 length: 17 amino acids. The CDR3 protein is CASSPSVTGGRFYGYTF. In DNA, the CDR3 is TGTGCCAGCAGCCCCAGCGTTACAGGCGGTCGCTTCTATGGCTACACCTTC.

The J gene is TRBJ1-3, the V gene TRBV7-3, with TRBD1 matching over 7 bases. This CDR3 contains 15 residues. The J segment lost 0 bases and the V segment lost 5 bases, leaving 4 bases of the junction unmatched. CDR1 is SGHTA, CDR2 FQGTGA, per germline. The CDR3 nucleotides read TGTGCCAGCAGCAGGGGACAGACCTCTGGAAACACCATATATTTT. This codes for CASSRGQTSGNTIYF.

This chain uses TRBV7-8 with TRBJ1-5; D is ambiguous. The CDR3 has 16 residues. Looked up from germline, CDR1 is SGHVS and CDR2 is FQNEAQ. V was shortened by 1 base and J by 1 base, with 11 bases between the two germline ends. The CDR3 protein is CASSLDLRLSNQPQHF. In DNA, the CDR3 is TGTGCCAGCAGCTTAGATTTGAGGCTCAGCAATCAGCCCCAGCATTTT.

The genes are TRBV20-1 and TRBJ1-2; D is unclear. Germline V CDR1 and CDR2: DFQATT, SNEGSKA (reference sequence). CDR3 length: 15 residues. Deletions cut 0 bases from V and 2 bases from J, with 13 bases between. CDR3 DNA sequence: TGCAGTGCTAGAGATAGGGCAGCTGTGAACTATGGCTACACCTTC. This codes for CSARDRAAVNYGYTF.

The V and J genes are TRBV5-1 and TRBJ2-5; D unclear. The CDR3 totals 15 residues. Germline V gene sequence: CDR1 SGHRS, CDR2 YFSETQ. V was shortened by 1 base and J by 3 bases, with 13 bases between the two germline ends. CDR3 in DNA: TGCGCCAGCAGCTTGTTGGGATTTGGGGAAGAGACCCAGTACTTC. Its translation is CASSLLGFGEETQYF.

This chain links TRBV4-3 with TRBJ2-1; 9 bases agree with TRBD2. This CDR3 is built from 16 residues. V trimming: 0 bases; J trimming: 6 bases; junction bases outside the gene matches: 6. Germline V gene lookup returns CDR1 LGHNA and CDR2 YSLEER. CDR3 bases: TGCGCCAGCAGCCAAGAACCTCGCGGGAGGGCCAATGAGCAGTTCTTC. This sequence encodes CASSQEPRGRANEQFF.

There are a few counts of this clonotype. This chain joins TRBV6-5 and TRBJ2-7, with D perhaps matching TRBD1 (5 bases). The germline CDR1 and CDR2 sequences are MNHEY and SVGAGI. This CDR3 spans 16 amino acids. V was cut by 6 bases and J by 0 bases, with 18 bases left in between. This chain's CDR3 is CASRPTLGRGSYEQYF. The CDR3 DNA reads TGTGCCAGCAGACCTACTCTAGGAAGGGGCTCCTACGAGCAGTACTTC.